The clone carrying this T cell receptor beta chain occurred a few times. Its target is unknown. Data came from immunoSEQ multiplex PCR; TCRdb stores just in-frame clones and leaves some out. Here the sample spans about 980,000 clones, around 80% being singletons. This record comes from a study of shared clonotypes between healthy human individuals. Whole-study context: Each donor contributed plates that comprised three CD4 naive, three CD4 memory, two CD8 naive and one CD8 memory.

The ends lost 2 bases at V and 10 bases at J; junction bases unmatched: 7. The CDR3 covers 16 residues. In germline, CDR1 is SGHNT, CDR2 YYREEE (reference sequence). Study-level findings and limits: Memory subsets had estimated richness that was generally smaller than that of naive subsets. Deeper or shallower sequencing was expected to change how clonotypes are shared among donors.

The rearrangement joins TRBV5-4 to TRBJ2-2; 14 nucleotides align to TRBD2. The receptor's source is a man younger than 30 in good health. The sequencing input was memory CD4+ T cells sorted from blood. The subset: CD45RA-negative fraction. The CDR3 DNA reads as TGTGCCAGCAGCTTAGGGACTAGCGGGAGAGTGGTGGAGCTGTTTTTT. Translating it yields CASSLGTSGRVVELFF.